These 3 T cell receptor beta chains came from one sample sequenced in a study of CD8 T cells in Susac syndrome (dated by TCRdb to 2018 to 2020). The receptor library was made with the immunoSEQ multiplex PCR assay. RNA was extracted using the RNeasy kit, and roughly 0.5 to 1 microgram was reverse transcribed with random hexamers. TCRdb passed the public sequencing reads through fastp at Q25 and MiXCR, retaining productive beta sequences. For every CDR3 protein sequence, its rows merge into one entry that carries the most common genes and DNA. The sample table holds about 130,000 distinct CDR3 sequences, of which approximately 95% were seen once. Roughly 0.29% of the sample is held by the ten biggest clonotypes. Sequencing input: CD8+ T cells from PBMCs. All receptors derive from a human donor with multiple sclerosis.

CDR3 sequence: CASSGRFEGTQYF. The CDR3 DNA reads as TGTGCCAGCAGCGGCCGATTCGAGGGGACCCAGTACTTC. The V call is TRBV9, the J call TRBJ2-5; tentative D call: TRBD2 (5 bases). The CDR3 extends over 13 amino acids. The germline V gene encodes CDR1 SGDLS and CDR2 YYNGEE. Trimming took off 3 bases at V and 7 bases at J, with 13 bases between the two ends.

The V and J genes are TRBV6-6 and TRBJ2-1; D perhaps matches TRBD2 (5 bases). V was clipped by 10 bases and J by 5 bases, with 9 bases between them. The CDR3 has 11 amino acids. Germline V gene sequence: CDR1 MNHNY, CDR2 SVGAGI (reference sequence). The CDR3, as DNA: TGTGCCACACGGGGTGACAATGAGCAGTTCTTC. Protein sequence: CATRGDNEQFF.

This sequence joins TRBV7-9 and TRBJ1-1; 12 bases align to TRBD1. This CDR3 region has 16 residues. The V gene's germline CDR1 is SEHNR and CDR2 FQNEAQ (reference sequence). Trimming at V came to 2 bases and at J to 5 bases, leaving 6 bases not matched to a gene. CDR3: CASSLRGDRGLTEAFF. The CDR3, as DNA: TGTGCCAGCAGCTTACGCGGGGACAGGGGGCTTACTGAAGCTTTCTTT.